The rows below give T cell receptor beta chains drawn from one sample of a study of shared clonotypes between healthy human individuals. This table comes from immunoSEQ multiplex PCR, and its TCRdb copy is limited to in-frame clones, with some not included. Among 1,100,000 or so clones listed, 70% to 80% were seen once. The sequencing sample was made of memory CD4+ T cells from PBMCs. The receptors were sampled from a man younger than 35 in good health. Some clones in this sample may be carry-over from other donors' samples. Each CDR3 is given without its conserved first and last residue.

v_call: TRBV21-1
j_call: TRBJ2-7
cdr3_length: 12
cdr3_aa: ASSTRQLGNEQY

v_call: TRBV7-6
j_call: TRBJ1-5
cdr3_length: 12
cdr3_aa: ASSSDSSGGPQH

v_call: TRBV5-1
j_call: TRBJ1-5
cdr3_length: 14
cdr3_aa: ASSLSAGGANQPQH

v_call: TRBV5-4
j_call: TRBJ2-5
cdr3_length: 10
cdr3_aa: ASSSGQETQY

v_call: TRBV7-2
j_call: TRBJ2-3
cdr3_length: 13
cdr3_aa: ASSLGGASTDTQY

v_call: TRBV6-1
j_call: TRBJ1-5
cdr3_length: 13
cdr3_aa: ASTWGGSMYQPQH

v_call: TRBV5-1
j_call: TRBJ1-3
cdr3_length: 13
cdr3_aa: ASSLQGAKGNTIY

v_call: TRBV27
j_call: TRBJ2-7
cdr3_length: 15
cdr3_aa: ASSSTLDRYKGDEQY

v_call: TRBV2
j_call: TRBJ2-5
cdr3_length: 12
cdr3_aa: ASSDVPGGETQY

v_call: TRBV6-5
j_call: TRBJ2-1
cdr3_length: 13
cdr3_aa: ASTIAGVGYNEQF

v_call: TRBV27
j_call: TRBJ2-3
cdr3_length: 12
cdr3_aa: ASSPRISADTQY

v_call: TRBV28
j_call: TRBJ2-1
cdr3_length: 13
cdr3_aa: ASSSPAGAAYEQF

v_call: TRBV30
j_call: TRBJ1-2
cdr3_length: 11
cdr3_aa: AWSVDLNYGYT

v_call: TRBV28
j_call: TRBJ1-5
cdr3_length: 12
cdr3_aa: ASRDRGEYQPQH

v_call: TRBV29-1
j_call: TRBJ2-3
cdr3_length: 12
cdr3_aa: SVGPGTSGDTQY

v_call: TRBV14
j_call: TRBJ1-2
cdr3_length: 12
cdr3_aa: ASSSRVVRNGYT

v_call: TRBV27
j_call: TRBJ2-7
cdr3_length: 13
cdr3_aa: ASSLASGKAYEQY

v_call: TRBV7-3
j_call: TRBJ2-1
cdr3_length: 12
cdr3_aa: ASSLGQGFNEQF

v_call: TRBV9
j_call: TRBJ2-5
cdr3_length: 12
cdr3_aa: ASSVEVGGETQY

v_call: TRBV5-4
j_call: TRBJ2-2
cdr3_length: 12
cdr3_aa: ASSLSRNTGELF

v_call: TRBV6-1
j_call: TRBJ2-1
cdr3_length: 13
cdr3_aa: ASSTEHRNYNEQF

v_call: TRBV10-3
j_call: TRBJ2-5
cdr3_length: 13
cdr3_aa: AISEGQGGGETQY

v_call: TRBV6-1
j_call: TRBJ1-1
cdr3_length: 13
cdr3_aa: ASSDTGGRGSEAF

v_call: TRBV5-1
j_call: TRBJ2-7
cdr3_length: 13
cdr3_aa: ASSFGPAPTYEQY

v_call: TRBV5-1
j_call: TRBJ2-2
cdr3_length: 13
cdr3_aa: ASSLRRIDPGELF

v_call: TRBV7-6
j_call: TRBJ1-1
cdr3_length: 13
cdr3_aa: ASSLGVTGRTEAF

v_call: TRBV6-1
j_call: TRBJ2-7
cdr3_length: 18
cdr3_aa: ASSENGRDKSSRTHDEQY

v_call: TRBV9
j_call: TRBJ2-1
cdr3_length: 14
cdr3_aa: ASSVGHQAPHNEQF

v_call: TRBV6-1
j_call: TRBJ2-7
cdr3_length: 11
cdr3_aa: ASSEGLFYEQY

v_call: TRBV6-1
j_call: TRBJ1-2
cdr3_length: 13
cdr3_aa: ASSEEGLFRRGYT

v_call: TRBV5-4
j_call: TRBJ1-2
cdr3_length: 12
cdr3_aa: ASSLDRGAYGYT

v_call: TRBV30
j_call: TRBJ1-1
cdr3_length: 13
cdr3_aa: AWSTPYRGPTEAF

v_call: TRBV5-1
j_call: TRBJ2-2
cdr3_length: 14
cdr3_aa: ASSLFGQGNTGELF

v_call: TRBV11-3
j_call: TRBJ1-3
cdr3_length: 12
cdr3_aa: ASSSGTSGNTIY

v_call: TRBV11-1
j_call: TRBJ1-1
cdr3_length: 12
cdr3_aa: ASSFNRDGTEAF

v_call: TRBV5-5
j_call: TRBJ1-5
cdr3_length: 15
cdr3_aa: ASNLGPQGAQNQPQH

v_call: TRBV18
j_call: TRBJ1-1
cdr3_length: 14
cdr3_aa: ASSPRRGGLNTEAF

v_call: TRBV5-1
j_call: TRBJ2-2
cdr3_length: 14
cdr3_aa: ASSLGGTANTGELF

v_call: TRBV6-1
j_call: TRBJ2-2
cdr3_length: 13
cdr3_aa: ASSEETGGPRELF

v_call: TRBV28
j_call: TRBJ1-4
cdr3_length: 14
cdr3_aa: ASSFRGGGTNEKLF

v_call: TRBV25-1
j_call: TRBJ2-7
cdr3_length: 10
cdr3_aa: ASSDRDAEQY

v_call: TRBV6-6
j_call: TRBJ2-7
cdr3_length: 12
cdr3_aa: ASSYSSGRDEQY

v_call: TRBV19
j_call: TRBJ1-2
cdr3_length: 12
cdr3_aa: ASSIRGGNYGYT

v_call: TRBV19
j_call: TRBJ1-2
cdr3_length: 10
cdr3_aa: ASSLFARGYT

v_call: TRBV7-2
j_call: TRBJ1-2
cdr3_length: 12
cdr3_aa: ASSPGGQGVGYT

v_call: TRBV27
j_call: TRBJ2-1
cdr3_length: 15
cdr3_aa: ASSFFPTSGTYNEQF

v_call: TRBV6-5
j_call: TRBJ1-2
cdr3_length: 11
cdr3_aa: ASSQTTTYGYT

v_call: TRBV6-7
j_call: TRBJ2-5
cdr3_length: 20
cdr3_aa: ASSYSFDLRVPLAGGGETQY

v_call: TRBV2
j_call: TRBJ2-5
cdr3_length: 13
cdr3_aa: ASSELPQGGETQY

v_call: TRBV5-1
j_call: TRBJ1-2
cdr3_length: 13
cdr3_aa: ASSLESSRVYGYT

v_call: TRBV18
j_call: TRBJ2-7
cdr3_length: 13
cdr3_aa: ASSPAGVSSYEQY

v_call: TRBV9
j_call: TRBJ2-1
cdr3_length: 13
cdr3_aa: ASSGQIGGYDEQF

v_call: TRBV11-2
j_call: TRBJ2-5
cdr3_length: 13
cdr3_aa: ASRYGTSGLETQY

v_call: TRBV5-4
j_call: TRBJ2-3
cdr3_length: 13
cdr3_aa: ASSQGTYNTDTQY

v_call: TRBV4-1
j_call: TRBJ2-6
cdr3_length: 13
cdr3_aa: ASSPQVVGANVLT

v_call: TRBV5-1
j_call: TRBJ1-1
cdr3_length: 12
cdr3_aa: ASSLQGDMTEAF

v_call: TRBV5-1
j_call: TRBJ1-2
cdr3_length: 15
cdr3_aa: ASSNGVGRQGFGGYT

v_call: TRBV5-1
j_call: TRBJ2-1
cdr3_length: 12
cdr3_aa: ASRLAGEGNEQF

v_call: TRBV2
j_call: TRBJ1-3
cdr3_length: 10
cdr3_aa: ASSLSGNTIY

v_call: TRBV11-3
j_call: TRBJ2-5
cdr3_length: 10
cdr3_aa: ASSLGRETQY